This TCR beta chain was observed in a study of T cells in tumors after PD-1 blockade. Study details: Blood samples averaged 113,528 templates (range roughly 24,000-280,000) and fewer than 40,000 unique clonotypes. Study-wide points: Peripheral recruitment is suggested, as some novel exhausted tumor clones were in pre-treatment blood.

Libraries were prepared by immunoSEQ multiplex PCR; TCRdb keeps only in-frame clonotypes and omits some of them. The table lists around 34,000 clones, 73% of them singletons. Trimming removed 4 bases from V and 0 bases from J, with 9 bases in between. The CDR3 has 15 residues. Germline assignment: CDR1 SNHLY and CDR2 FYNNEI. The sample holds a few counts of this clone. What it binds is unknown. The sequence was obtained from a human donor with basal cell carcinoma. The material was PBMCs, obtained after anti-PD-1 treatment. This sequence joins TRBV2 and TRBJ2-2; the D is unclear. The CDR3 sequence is CASSGLIANTGELFF. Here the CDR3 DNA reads TGTGCCAGCAGTGGGCTTATCGCGAACACCGGGGAGCTGTTTTTT.